A selection of T cell receptor beta chains follows, all from one sample in a study of blood T cell repertoires in COVID-19. Profiling relied on immunoSEQ multiplex PCR, and the TCRdb table lists in-frame clones only, not all of them. The repertoire holds some 210,000 clones, with roughly four fifths as singletons. The sequenced sample was peripheral blood. These receptors were obtained from a woman aged 50 to 60 with active or convalescent COVID-19. Each CDR3 is given with its conserved first and last residue. Each record gives: V gene, CDR3 length, clone size, J gene, D gene, CDR3 protein, CDR3 DNA. The D gene is left open where the match is weak. For some rows the clone size is stated as once, few or many, or as a class when expanded; others skip it.

TRBV9	12	.	TRBJ1-2	.	CASSATGIDYTF	TGTGCCAGCAGCGCAACAGGGATCGACTACACCTTC
TRBV6-5	13	.	TRBJ1-1	.	CASSYSTRESAFF	TGTGCCAGCAGTTACTCGACACGGGAGTCAGCTTTCTTT
TRBV5-1	14	.	TRBJ1-1	TRBD1	CASSPQGGNTEAFF	TGCGCCAGCAGCCCCCAGGGGGGGAACACTGAAGCTTTCTTT
TRBV5-1	15	.	TRBJ2-2	TRBD1	CASSQGQPSAAGLFF	TGCGCCAGCAGCCAGGGACAGCCATCCGCGGCGGGGCTGTTTTTT
TRBV10-1	13	.	TRBJ2-2	.	CASMRDYTGELFF	TGCGCCAGCATGCGGGACTACACCGGGGAGCTGTTTTTT
TRBV19	14	once	TRBJ1-2	.	CASRPRGTTNGYTF	TGTGCCAGTAGACCTAGGGGTACCACTAATGGCTACACCTTC
TRBV7-9	14	.	TRBJ1-4	.	CASSPGTTNEKLFF	TGTGCCAGCAGCCCCGGGACAACTAATGAAAAACTGTTTTTT
TRBV6-5	10	once	TRBJ1-1	.	CASSLRGTFF	TGTGCCAGCAGTCTCAGGGGCACTTTCTTT
TRBV6-5	13	.	TRBJ1-5	.	CASSIQVNQPQHF	TGTGCCAGCAGTATACAGGTGAATCAGCCCCAGCATTTT
TRBV6-5	12	once	TRBJ1-2	.	CASRREVDGYTF	TGTGCCAGCAGACGGGAGGTTGATGGCTACACCTTC
TRBV29-1	13	.	TRBJ2-7	TRBD1	CSVEWTGGVEQYF	TGCAGCGTTGAATGGACAGGGGGCGTCGAGCAGTACTTC
TRBV6-5	13	.	TRBJ1-1	TRBD1	CASMARQGTEAFF	TGTGCCAGCATGGCGAGACAGGGCACTGAAGCTTTCTTT
TRBV6-1	16	.	TRBJ1-3	.	CASRETIDSSGNTIYF	TGTGCCAGCAGGGAAACGATAGACAGCTCTGGAAACACCATATATTTT
TRBV5-1	14	.	TRBJ1-3	TRBD1	CASSSQGAGNTIYF	TGCGCCAGCAGCTCCCAGGGGGCTGGAAACACCATATATTTT
TRBV9	16	.	TRBJ1-1	.	CASSISAEVMNTEAFF	TGTGCCAGCAGCATAAGTGCGGAGGTCATGAACACTGAAGCTTTCTTT
TRBV5-1	14	.	TRBJ2-7	TRBD1	CASSLVGTAYEQYF	TGCGCCAGCAGCTTGGTTGGGACAGCCTACGAGCAGTACTTC
TRBV5-6	14	.	TRBJ1-5	.	CASSMGRVNQPQHF	TGTGCCAGCAGCATGGGACGGGTCAATCAGCCCCAGCATTTT
TRBV10-2	13	.	TRBJ2-2	.	CASKEGWTGELFF	TGCGCCAGTAAGGAGGGATGGACCGGGGAGCTGTTTTTT
TRBV5-5	13	few	TRBJ1-2	.	CASSFQVSYGYTF	TGTGCCAGCAGCTTTCAGGTCTCCTATGGCTACACCTTC
TRBV3-1/TRBV3-2	14	.	TRBJ2-3	.	CASSQVLGVDTQYF	TGTGCCAGCAGCCAAGTTTTAGGGGTAGATACGCAGTATTTT
TRBV5-4	13	.	TRBJ2-7	.	CASSLGLANEQYF	TGTGCCAGCAGCTTGGGGCTAGCCAACGAGCAGTACTTC
TRBV5-4	14	.	TRBJ1-1	.	CASSLALVNTEAFF	TGTGCCAGCAGCTTGGCCCTTGTGAACACTGAAGCTTTCTTT
TRBV7-2	15	.	TRBJ1-6	TRBD1	CASSLSGTGDSPLHF	TGTGCCAGCAGTCTCTCCGGGACAGGGGATTCACCCCTCCACTTT
TRBV4-1	17	.	TRBJ2-1	TRBD2	CASSQRLDGRTNNEQFF	TGCGCCAGCAGCCAAAGGCTAGACGGGAGGACCAACAATGAGCAGTTCTTC